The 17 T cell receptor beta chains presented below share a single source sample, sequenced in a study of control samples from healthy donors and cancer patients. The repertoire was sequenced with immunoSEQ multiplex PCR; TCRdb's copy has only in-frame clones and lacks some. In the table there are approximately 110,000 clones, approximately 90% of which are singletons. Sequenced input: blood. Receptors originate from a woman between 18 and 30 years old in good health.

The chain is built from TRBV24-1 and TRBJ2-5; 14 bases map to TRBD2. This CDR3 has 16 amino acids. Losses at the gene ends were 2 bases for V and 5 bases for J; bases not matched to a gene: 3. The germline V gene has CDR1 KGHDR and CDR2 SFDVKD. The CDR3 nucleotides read TGTGCCACCAGTGATTCAAGACTAGCGGGGGGGGAGACCCAGTACTTC. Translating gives CATSDSRLAGGETQYF.

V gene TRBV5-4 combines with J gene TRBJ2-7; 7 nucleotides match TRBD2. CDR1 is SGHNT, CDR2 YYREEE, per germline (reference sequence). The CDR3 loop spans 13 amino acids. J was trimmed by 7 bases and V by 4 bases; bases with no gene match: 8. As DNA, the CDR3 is TGTGCCAGCAGCCCCACCTGGGGAGGGGAGCAGTACTTC. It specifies CASSPTWGGEQYF.

The CDR3 sequence: CASSPWGSGELFF. The DNA for the CDR3 is TGTGCCAGCAGCCCCTGGGGGTCCGGGGAGCTGTTTTTT. This sequence joins TRBV7-9 and TRBJ2-2; D possibly matches TRBD1 or TRBD2 (5 bases each). This CDR3 is 13 amino acids long. The germline V and J ends were trimmed by 5 bases and 6 bases, with 10 bases remaining between them. Germline V gene data show CDR1 as SEHNR and CDR2 as FQNEAQ (reference sequence).

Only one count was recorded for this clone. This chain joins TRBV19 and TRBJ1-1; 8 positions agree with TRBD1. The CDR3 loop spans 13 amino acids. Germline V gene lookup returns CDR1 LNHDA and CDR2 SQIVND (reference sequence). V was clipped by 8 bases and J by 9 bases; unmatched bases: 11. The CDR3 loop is CASVGQAKPKAFF. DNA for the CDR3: TGTGCCAGTGTGGGACAGGCTAAGCCAAAAGCTTTCTTT.

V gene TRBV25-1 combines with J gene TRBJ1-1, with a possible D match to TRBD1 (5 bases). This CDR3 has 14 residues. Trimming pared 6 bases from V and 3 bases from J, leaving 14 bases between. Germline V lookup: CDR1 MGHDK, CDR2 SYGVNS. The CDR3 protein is CASRATGTDTEAFF. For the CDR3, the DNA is TGTGCCAGCAGGGCCACCGGGACCGACACTGAAGCTTTCTTT.

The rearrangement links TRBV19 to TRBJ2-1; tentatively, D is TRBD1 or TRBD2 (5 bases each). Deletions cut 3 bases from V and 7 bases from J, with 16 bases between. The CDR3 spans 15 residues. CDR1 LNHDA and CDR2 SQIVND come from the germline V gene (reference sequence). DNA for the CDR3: TGTGCCAGTAGTATTATTGGGGGATTTGAGAATGAGCAGTTCTTC. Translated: CASSIIGGFENEQFF.

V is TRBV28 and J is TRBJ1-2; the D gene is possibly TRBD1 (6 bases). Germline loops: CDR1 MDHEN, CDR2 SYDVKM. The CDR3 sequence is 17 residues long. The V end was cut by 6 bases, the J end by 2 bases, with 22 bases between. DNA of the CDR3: TGTGCCAGCAGCTGGATCCGGGTATCAGGGGAGAACTATGGCTACACCTTC. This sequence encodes CASSWIRVSGENYGYTF.

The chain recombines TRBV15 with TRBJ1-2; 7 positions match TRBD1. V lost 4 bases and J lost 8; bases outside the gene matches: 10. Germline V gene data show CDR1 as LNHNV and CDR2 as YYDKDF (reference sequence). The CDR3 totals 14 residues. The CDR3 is CATSIHTGAGGYTF. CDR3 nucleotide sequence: TGTGCCACCAGCATACACACAGGGGCGGGGGGCTACACCTTC.

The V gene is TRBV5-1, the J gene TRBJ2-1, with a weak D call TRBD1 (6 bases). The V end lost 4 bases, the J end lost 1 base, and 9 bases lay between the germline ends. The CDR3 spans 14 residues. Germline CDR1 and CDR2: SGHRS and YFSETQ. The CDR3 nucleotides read TGCGCCAGCAGCACGGACAGATCCTACAATGAGCAGTTCTTC. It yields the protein CASSTDRSYNEQFF.

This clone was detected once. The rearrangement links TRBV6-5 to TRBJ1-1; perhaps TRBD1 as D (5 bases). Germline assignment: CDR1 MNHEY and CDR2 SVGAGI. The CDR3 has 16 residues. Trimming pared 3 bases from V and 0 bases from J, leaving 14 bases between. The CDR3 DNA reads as TGTGCCAGCAGTTATGGGGCAGGTGGGATGAACACTGAAGCTTTCTTT. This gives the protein CASSYGAGGMNTEAFF.

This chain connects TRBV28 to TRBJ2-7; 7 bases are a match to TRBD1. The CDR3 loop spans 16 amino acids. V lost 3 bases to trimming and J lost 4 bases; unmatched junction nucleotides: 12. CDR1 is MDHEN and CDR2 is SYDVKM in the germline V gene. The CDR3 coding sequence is TGTGCCAGCAGTTTTACCGCACCGGGACAGAGATACGAGCAGTACTTC. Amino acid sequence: CASSFTAPGQRYEQYF.

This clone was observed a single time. In nucleotides, the CDR3 is TGTGCCAGCAGTCGGGAGAGGGGTTCGTACAATGAGCAGTTCTTC. Encoded protein: CASSRERGSYNEQFF. The V gene is TRBV2, the J gene TRBJ2-1; the D gene is possibly TRBD2 (6 bases). This CDR3 has 15 amino acids. Germline V gives CDR1 SNHLY, CDR2 FYNNEI. The V end lost 5 bases, the J end lost 4 bases, and 15 bases lay between the germline ends. The full variable domain, its missing parts supplied by reference TRBV2 and TRBJ2-1, is EPEVTQTPSHQVTQMGQEVILRCVPISNHLYFYWYRQILGQKVEFLVSFYNNEISEKSEIFDDQFSVERPDGSNFTLKIRSTKLEDSAMYFCASSRERGSYNEQFFGPGTRLTVL.

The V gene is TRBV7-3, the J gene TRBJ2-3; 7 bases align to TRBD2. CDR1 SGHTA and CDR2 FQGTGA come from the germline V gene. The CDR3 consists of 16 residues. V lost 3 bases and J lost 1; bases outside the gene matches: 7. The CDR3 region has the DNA TGTGCCAGCAGCTTGGGGGGGGTAGGGGGCACAGATACGCAGTATTTT. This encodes CASSLGGVGGTDTQYF. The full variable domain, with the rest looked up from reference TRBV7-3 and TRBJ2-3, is GAGVSQTPSNKVTEKGKYVELRCDPISGHTALYWYRQSLGQGPEFLIYFQGTGAADDSGLPNDRFFAVRPEGSVSTLKIQRTERGDSAVYLCASSLGGVGGTDTQYFGPGTRLTVL.

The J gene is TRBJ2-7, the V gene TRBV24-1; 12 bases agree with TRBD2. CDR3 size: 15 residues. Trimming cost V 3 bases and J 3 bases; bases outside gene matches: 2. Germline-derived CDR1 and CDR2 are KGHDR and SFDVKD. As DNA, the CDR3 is TGTGCCACCAGTGATGTGACTAGCGGGAGCTACGAGCAGTACTTC. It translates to CATSDVTSGSYEQYF.

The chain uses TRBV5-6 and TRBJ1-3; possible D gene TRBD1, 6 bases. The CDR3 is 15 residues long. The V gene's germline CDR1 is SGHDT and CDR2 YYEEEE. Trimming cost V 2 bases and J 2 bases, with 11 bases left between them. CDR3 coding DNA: TGTGCCAGCAGCTTTTTCGGGGGGCCTGGAAACACCATATATTTT. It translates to CASSFFGGPGNTIYF.

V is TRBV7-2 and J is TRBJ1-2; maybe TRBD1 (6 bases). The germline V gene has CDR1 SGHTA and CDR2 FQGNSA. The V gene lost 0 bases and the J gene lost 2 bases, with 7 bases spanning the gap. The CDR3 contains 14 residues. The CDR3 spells CASSLATGNYGYTF. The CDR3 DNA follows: TGTGCCAGCAGCTTAGCAACAGGGAACTATGGCTACACCTTC.

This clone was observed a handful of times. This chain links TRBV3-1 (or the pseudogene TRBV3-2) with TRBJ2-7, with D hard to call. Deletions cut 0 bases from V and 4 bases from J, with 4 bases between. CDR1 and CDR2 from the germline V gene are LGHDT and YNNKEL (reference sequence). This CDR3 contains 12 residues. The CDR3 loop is CASSQEGYEQYF. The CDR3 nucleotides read TGTGCCAGCAGCCAAGAGGGGTACGAGCAGTACTTC.